These T cell receptor beta chains were read from a single sample in a study of blood T cell repertoires in COVID-19. Clones were read by immunoSEQ multiplex PCR, and TCRdb kept only the in-frame ones, dropping some. The sample gives about 120,000 clones, less than 90% of which show up once; under 13% is in the top ten. Input material: peripheral blood. The receptors come from a man of 80 years or more with acute or convalescent COVID-19. CDR3s include the opening cysteine and the closing phenylalanine or tryptophan. Each record gives: V gene, J gene, D gene, clone size, CDR3 DNA, CDR3 protein. A D gene is named only where the DNA matches it firmly. Clone size is not always given. Where it is, it says once, few, many or a class for expanded clones.

TRBV6-5,TRBJ1-4,TRBD1,.,TGTGCCAGCAGTTACTCGCCAGGGGGGTATGAAAAACTGTTTTTT,CASSYSPGGYEKLFF
TRBV5-1,TRBJ1-2,.,few,TGCGCCAGCAGCACGGGGGACCGCGATAAATATGGCTACACCTTC,CASSTGDRDKYGYTF
TRBV6-6,TRBJ1-1,.,.,TGTGCCAGCAGTTACTCGAGGACAGTGAACACTGAAGCTTTCTTT,CASSYSRTVNTEAFF
TRBV18,TRBJ1-6,.,.,TGTGCCAGCTCACCACTGGAGGGGAGGCAATCACCCCTCCACTTT,CASSPLEGRQSPLHF
TRBV7-3,TRBJ1-3,TRBD1,.,TGTGCCAGCAGTCCAACAGGGGGCCTTGGAAACACCATATATTTT,CASSPTGGLGNTIYF
TRBV3-1/TRBV3-2,TRBJ2-2,TRBD2,.,TGTGCCAGCACCACGGGAGGGGCGAACACCGGGGAGCTGTTTTTT,CASTTGGANTGELFF
TRBV25-1,TRBJ1-3,.,.,TGTGCCAGCAGCGCACAGGGAACGTCTGGAAACACCATATATTTT,CASSAQGTSGNTIYF
TRBV11-3,TRBJ1-4,TRBD1,.,TGTGCCAGCAGCCCACCGGGACAGGTCGTTGAAAAACTGTTTTTT,CASSPPGQVVEKLFF
TRBV5-1,TRBJ2-7,TRBD1,.,TGCGCCAGCAGCTTGGCGGCGACAGGGGGCTCTAGCGAGCAGTACTTC,CASSLAATGGSSEQYF
TRBV18,TRBJ1-5,.,.,TGTGCCAGCTCACCACTGGGGGGGGCCAGTCAGCCCCAGCATTTT,CASSPLGGASQPQHF
TRBV5-5,TRBJ2-7,TRBD1,.,TGTGCCAGCAGCTTGGCCGGGACAGGGGTCTACGAGCAGTACTTC,CASSLAGTGVYEQYF
TRBV19,TRBJ1-1,.,.,TGTGCCAGTAGTGTCCAGGGGTTGATAAACACTGAAGCTTTCTTT,CASSVQGLINTEAFF
TRBV4-1,TRBJ2-5,TRBD1,.,TGCGCCAGCAGCCAAGATCTCGTCAGGGGGCAAGAGACCCAGTACTTC,CASSQDLVRGQETQYF
TRBV2,TRBJ1-5,.,.,TGTGCCAGCAAGGGAGGGGGGCTTAGCAATCAGCCCCAGCATTTT,CASKGGGLSNQPQHF
TRBV5-4,TRBJ1-3,TRBD1,.,TGTGCCAGCAGCTCTGACAGGGGGTCTGGAAACACCATATATTTT,CASSSDRGSGNTIYF
TRBV18,TRBJ1-5,.,.,TGTGCCAGCTCACCCCTTGGGCCAGCCCTTAATCAGCCCCAGCATTTT,CASSPLGPALNQPQHF
TRBV18,TRBJ1-6,.,.,TGTGCCAGCTCCAGAGGGGGACCTAATAATTCACCCCTCCACTTT,CASSRGGPNNSPLHF
TRBV11-2,TRBJ2-4,.,.,TGTGCCAGCAGCTCCGGGGCCGAAGGGAGGAACATTCAGTACTTC,CASSSGAEGRNIQYF
TRBV5-1,TRBJ1-2,.,.,TGCGCCAGCAGCCAGGACAAGATAGACTATGGCTACACCTTC,CASSQDKIDYGYTF
TRBV4-2,TRBJ1-2,.,.,TGTGCCAGCAGCCAAGAGGGGGCACTGACCTATGGCTACACCTTC,CASSQEGALTYGYTF
TRBV3-1/TRBV3-2,TRBJ2-3,.,.,TGTGCCAGCAGCCAATTTGAGCCTACCGCAGATACGCAGTATTTT,CASSQFEPTADTQYF
TRBV4-1,TRBJ2-3,.,once,TGCGCCAGCAGCCAAGCACTGCCTGGTGATACGCAGTATTTT,CASSQALPGDTQYF
TRBV7-2,TRBJ2-1,TRBD1,few,TGTGCCAGCAGCTTAGCGGGCGGGACAGGCTCCTACAATGAGCAGTTCTTC,CASSLAGGTGSYNEQFF
TRBV11-2,TRBJ2-7,.,.,TGTGCCAGCAGCTTAGACAGCTACGAGCAGTACTTC,CASSLDSYEQYF
TRBV6-5,TRBJ2-3,TRBD1,.,TGTGCCAGCAGGGGACAGAACACAGATACGCAGTATTTT,CASRGQNTDTQYF